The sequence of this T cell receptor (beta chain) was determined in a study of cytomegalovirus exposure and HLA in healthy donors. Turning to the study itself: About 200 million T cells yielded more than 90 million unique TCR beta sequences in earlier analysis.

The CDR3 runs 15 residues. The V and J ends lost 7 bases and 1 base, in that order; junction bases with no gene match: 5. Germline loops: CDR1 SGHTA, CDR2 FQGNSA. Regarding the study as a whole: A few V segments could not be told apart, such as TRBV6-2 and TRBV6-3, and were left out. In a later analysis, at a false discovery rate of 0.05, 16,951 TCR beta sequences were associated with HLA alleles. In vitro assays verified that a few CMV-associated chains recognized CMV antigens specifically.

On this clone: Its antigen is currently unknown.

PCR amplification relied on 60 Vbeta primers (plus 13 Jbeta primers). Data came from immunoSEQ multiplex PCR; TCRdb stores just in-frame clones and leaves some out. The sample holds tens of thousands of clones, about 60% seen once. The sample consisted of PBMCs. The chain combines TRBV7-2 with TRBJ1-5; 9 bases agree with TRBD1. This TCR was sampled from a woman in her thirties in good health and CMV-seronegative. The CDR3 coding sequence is TGTGCCAGCACCCTAGACAGGGGGAGCAATCAGCCCCAGCATTTT. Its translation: CASTLDRGSNQPQHF.